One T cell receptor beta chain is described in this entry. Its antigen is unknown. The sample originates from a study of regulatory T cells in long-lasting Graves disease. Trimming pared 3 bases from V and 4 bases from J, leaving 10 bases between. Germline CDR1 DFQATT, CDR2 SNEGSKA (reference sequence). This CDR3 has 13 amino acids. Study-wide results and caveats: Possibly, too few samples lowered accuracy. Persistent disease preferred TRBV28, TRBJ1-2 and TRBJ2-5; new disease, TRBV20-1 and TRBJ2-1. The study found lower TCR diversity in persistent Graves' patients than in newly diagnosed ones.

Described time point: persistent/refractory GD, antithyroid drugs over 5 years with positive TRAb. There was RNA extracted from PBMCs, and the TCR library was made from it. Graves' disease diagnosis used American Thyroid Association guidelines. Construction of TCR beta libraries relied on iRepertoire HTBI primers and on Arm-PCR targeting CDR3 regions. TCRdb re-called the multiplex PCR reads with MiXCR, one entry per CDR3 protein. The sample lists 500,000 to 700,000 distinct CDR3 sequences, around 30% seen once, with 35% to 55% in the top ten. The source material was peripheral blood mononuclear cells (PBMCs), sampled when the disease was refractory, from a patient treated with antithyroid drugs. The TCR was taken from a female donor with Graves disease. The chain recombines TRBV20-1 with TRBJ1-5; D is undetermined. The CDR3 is CSASRSFNQPQHF. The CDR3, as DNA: TGCAGTGCTAGCCGTAGCTTTAATCAGCCCCAGCATTTT.